This T cell receptor (beta chain) originates from a study of PD-1 blockade in classical Hodgkin lymphoma. Each patient relapsed following autologous stem cell transplantation, and prior brentuximab vedotin exposure differed. PBMCs, once thawed, yielded CD8+ T cells isolated by magnetic negative selection. The data were produced by immunoSEQ multiplex PCR, yet TCRdb's version contains in-frame clones alone and is incomplete. Counted here are over 1,500 clones, just under 85% occurring once; the ten biggest clones make up approximately 9%. This material consisted of CD8+ T cells from blood, taken at baseline. This sequence was found in a human donor with classical Hodgkin lymphoma.

The chain's CDR3 is CASGGGRYNEQFF. CDR3 nucleotides: TGTGCCAGTGGTGGCGGGAGATACAATGAGCAGTTCTTC. The V gene is TRBV2, the J gene TRBJ2-1, with TRBD2 matching over 7 bases. The CDR3 is made up of 13 amino acids. The V gene end was trimmed by 9 bases and the J gene end by 4 bases; junction bases not matched to a gene: 6. Germline V lookup: CDR1 SNHLY, CDR2 FYNNEI.